This TCR beta chain was observed in a study of cytomegalovirus exposure and HLA in healthy donors. Study outcomes and limitations: For presence/absence analyses, sequencing depth was assumed to be roughly uniform across donors. In a later analysis, at a false discovery rate of 0.05, some 15,000 TCR beta sequences were associated with HLA alleles.

Remarks on this clone: Its target is not known.

The primer mix had 60 Vbeta and 13 Jbeta primers. The assay was immunoSEQ multiplex PCR, and TCRdb's table has in-frame clones only and misses some. The sample lists 220,000 or so clones; about 81% were seen once. V lost 4 bases, J lost 0 bases, and 6 bases stayed unmatched. CDR3 length equals 15 residues. The V gene's germline CDR1 is SGHRS and CDR2 YFSETQ. This TCR derives from a woman aged 40 to 50 in good health and CMV-seronegative. The sequencing sample was made of PBMCs. The chain employs TRBV5-1 and TRBJ1-1; 7 bases fit TRBD1. The CDR3 is CASSQRQGLNTEAFF. DNA of the CDR3: TGCGCCAGCAGCCAACGACAGGGTTTGAACACTGAAGCTTTCTTT.